These 25 T cell receptor beta chains were sequenced from one sample in a study of blood T cell repertoires in COVID-19. The repertoire was sequenced with immunoSEQ multiplex PCR; TCRdb's copy has only in-frame clones and lacks some. Of under 150,000 clones listed, 80% to 85% were seen once; the top ten hold approximately 1.5%. Sequencing input: peripheral blood. These receptors all stem from a man between 60 and 75 years old with acute or convalescent COVID-19.

J is TRBJ2-5 and V is TRBV11-2; D remains ambiguous. Germline values: CDR1 SGHAT, CDR2 FQNNGV. The CDR3 has 12 amino acids. The germline V and J ends were trimmed by 5 bases and 4 bases, with 8 bases remaining between them. The CDR3: CASSLSGETQYF. The CDR3 coding sequence is TGTGCCAGCAGCCTCTCGGGAGAGACCCAGTACTTC.

The chain couples TRBV6-2 or TRBV6-3 to TRBJ2-2; D is unresolved. V was cut by 6 bases and J by 10 bases, with 24 bases left in between. This CDR3 spans 16 amino acids. The germline CDR1 and CDR2 sequences are MNHEY and SVGEGT. The CDR3 DNA sequence: TGTGCCAGCAGCCTACGAGTAGGCCAGGCCGAACCGGAGCTGTTTTTT. Its protein is CASSLRVGQAEPELFF.

The chain couples TRBV6-6 to TRBJ2-1, with TRBD2 matching over 10 bases. V was clipped by 3 bases and J by 10 bases; unmatched bases: 6. Germline CDR1 is MNHNY and CDR2 is SVGAGI (reference sequence). This CDR3 region has 14 residues. The CDR3 reads CASSYGLAGVEQFF. The CDR3 DNA reads TGTGCCAGCAGTTATGGGCTAGCGGGAGTGGAGCAGTTCTTC.

The chain links TRBV23-1 to TRBJ2-6; D is unclear. TRBV23-1 is classed as an ORF, of uncertain function. The V and J ends lost 7 bases and 1 base respectively, with 17 bases between them. The CDR3 loop spans 17 amino acids. The CDR3 nucleotides are TGCGCCAGCACTCTGGGCCCGTCTCGGTCTGGGGCCAACGTCCTGACTTTC. This translates into CASTLGPSRSGANVLTF.

V gene TRBV5-4 combines with J gene TRBJ1-2, with TRBD1 as a possible D gene (6 bases). The CDR3 covers 15 residues. Per the germline V gene, CDR1 is SGHNT and CDR2 is YYREEE (reference sequence). V was trimmed by 0 bases and J by 7 bases, leaving 16 bases between them. The CDR3 loop is CASSLAGTRTRGYTF. The CDR3 DNA reads as TGTGCCAGCAGCTTGGCCGGGACAAGGACTCGTGGCTACACCTTC. Variable domain in full (rest from reference TRBV5-4 and TRBJ1-2): ETGVTQSPTHLIKTRGQQVTLRCSSQSGHNTVSWYQQALGQGPQFIFQYYREEENGRGNFPPRFSGLQFPNYSSELNVNALELDDSALYLCASSLAGTRTRGYTFGSGTRLTVV.

V and J are TRBV6-6 and TRBJ2-5; 12 bases are a match to TRBD2. The V segment lost 6 bases and the J segment 2 bases; nucleotides outside the gene matches: 19. The CDR3 contains 20 residues. Germline V gives CDR1 MNHNY, CDR2 SVGAGI (reference sequence). The CDR3 sequence: CASSTDRDFRLAGVQETQYF. DNA of the CDR3: TGTGCCAGCAGCACCGACAGGGACTTCCGACTAGCGGGAGTGCAAGAGACCCAGTACTTC.

This chain links TRBV27 with TRBJ1-4; TRBD1 agrees at 11 bases. Germline-derived CDR1 and CDR2 are MNHEY and SMNVEV (reference sequence). This CDR3 comprises 16 residues. V lost 0 bases, J lost 7 bases, and 4 bases stayed unmatched. Here the CDR3 DNA reads TGTGCCAGCAGTTTATCGCCGGGACAGGGGGGTGAAAAACTGTTTTTT. Its protein is CASSLSPGQGGEKLFF.

V and J are TRBV28 and TRBJ1-6; D ambiguous. Trimming shortened V by 6 bases and J by 1 base, and 7 bases separated the two germline ends. Germline loops: CDR1 MDHEN, CDR2 SYDVKM. The CDR3 runs 14 residues. The CDR3 DNA sequence: TGTGCCAGCAGGCACGGGTCCTATAATTCACCCCTCCACTTT. Residues: CASRHGSYNSPLHF.

This clone showed up just once. The chain employs TRBV25-1 and TRBJ1-6; 8 bases line up with TRBD1. With 7 bases clipped from V and 9 bases from J, the junction kept 8 bases outside the gene matches. The CDR3 consists of 14 residues. Germline V gene sequence: CDR1 MGHDK, CDR2 SYGVNS. DNA of the CDR3: TGTGCCAGCAACCCCACAGGGGGACGTTCACCCCTCCACTTT. This encodes CASNPTGGRSPLHF.

The chain recombines TRBV4-1 with TRBJ1-5; a weak D match, TRBD1 (6 bases). The germline V and J ends were trimmed by 0 bases and 6 bases, with 18 bases remaining between them. Germline values: CDR1 MGHRA, CDR2 YSYEKL. The CDR3 runs 17 residues. The CDR3 reads CASSQDNNGQRLQPQHF. The CDR3 nucleotides read TGCGCCAGCAGCCAAGATAACAACGGACAGCGGCTTCAGCCCCAGCATTTT.

This chain joins TRBV7-6 and TRBJ1-5; D is unresolved. Germline CDR1 is SGHVS and CDR2 is FNYEAQ. V was pared by 5 bases and J by 3 bases, with 14 bases between. The CDR3 has 15 residues. CDR3 sequence (DNA): TGTGCCAGCAGCCTCAGCGACGGGGACAATCAGCCCCAGCATTTT. Protein: CASSLSDGDNQPQHF.

This clone has just one count. The J gene is TRBJ1-1, the V gene TRBV27, with D perhaps matching TRBD1 (6 bases). Germline V lookup: CDR1 MNHEY, CDR2 SMNVEV (reference sequence). The CDR3 covers 12 residues. Between the trimmed V and J ends, which lost 5 bases and 6 bases, there was a span of 10 bases. The CDR3 DNA follows: TGTGCCAGCAGTACAGGGTTGGCTGAAGCTTTCTTT. Translating it yields CASSTGLAEAFF.

This clone showed up just once. Here the CDR3 reads CAIRASGGLSYEQYF. CDR3 sequence (DNA): TGTGCCATCAGGGCTAGCGGGGGGCTCTCCTACGAGCAGTACTTC. The rearrangement joins TRBV10-3 to TRBJ2-7; 11 nucleotides match TRBD2. Germline V gives CDR1 ENHRY, CDR2 SYGVKD. The CDR3 is 15 amino acids. The trim removed 6 bases at V and 0 bases at J, leaving 4 bases unmatched.

The rearrangement uses TRBV6-1 and TRBJ2-1, with D possibly TRBD1 on 6 matching bases. The CDR3 covers 16 residues. Deletions cut 2 bases from V and 4 bases from J, with 15 bases between. The germline gives CDR1 MNHNS, CDR2 SASEGT. The CDR3 DNA is TGTGCCAGCAGTGAACAGGTAACAGGGTGGTACAATGAGCAGTTCTTC. Residues: CASSEQVTGWYNEQFF.

This chain links TRBV6-5 with TRBJ2-3; the D gene is possibly TRBD2 (6 bases). V was shortened by 3 bases and J by 4 bases, with 11 bases between the two germline ends. The CDR3 covers 14 residues. Per germline, CDR1 MNHEY and CDR2 SVGAGI. The CDR3 sequence: CASSYGGFSDTQYF. The CDR3 region has the DNA TGTGCCAGCAGTTATGGGGGGTTTTCAGATACGCAGTATTTT.

Worth noting for this clone: Other DNA sequences in this specimen translate into the identical CDR3. V is TRBV5-1 and J is TRBJ1-1; 7 positions match TRBD1. The CDR3 extends over 13 amino acids. V was pared by 4 bases and J by 3 bases, with 3 bases of the junction left unmatched. The V gene's germline CDR1 is SGHRS and CDR2 YFSETQ. The CDR3 sequence: CASSLTGYTEAFF. The CDR3 coding sequence is TGCGCCAGCAGCCTGACAGGGTACACTGAAGCTTTCTTT.

The V gene is TRBV27, the J gene TRBJ1-1, with 7 bases matching TRBD1. The CDR3 loop spans 18 amino acids. From germline, CDR1 is MNHEY and CDR2 SMNVEV (reference sequence). Trimming removed 5 bases from V and 3 bases from J; junction bases left unmatched: 18. The CDR3 region has the DNA TGTGCCAGCAGTGGGCGGGTAGGGGGCGAAGGGGGTGACACTGAAGCTTTCTTT. Residues: CASSGRVGGEGGDTEAFF.

This chain links TRBV7-8 with TRBJ2-7; 13 bases are shared with TRBD2. CDR3 length: 19 amino acids. The germline CDR1 and CDR2 sequences are SGHVS and FQNEAQ. V lost 2 bases and J lost 4; bases outside the gene matches: 14. CDR3 sequence: CASSLYRGRTSGSSYEQYF. The CDR3 DNA follows: TGTGCCAGCAGCTTATACAGGGGAAGGACTAGCGGGAGTTCATACGAGCAGTACTTC.

The chain recombines TRBV27 with TRBJ2-2; D is perhaps TRBD1 (8 bases). Germline V gene data show CDR1 as MNHEY and CDR2 as SMNVEV (reference sequence). The CDR3 has 17 amino acids. The V gene lost 3 bases and the J gene lost 3 bases, with 17 bases spanning the gap. CDR3 coding DNA: TGTGCCAGCAGTTTCCCCACAGGGGGGGTGCACACCGGGGAGCTGTTTTTT. Translating it yields CASSFPTGGVHTGELFF.

The J gene is TRBJ2-7, the V gene TRBV5-6, with 7 bases identical to TRBD2. After removal of 4 bases from V and 2 bases from J, the junction contained 0 bases not matched to a gene. Looked up from germline, CDR1 is SGHDT and CDR2 is YYEEEE. The CDR3 contains 12 residues. The CDR3 spells CASSGTTYEQYF. In DNA, the CDR3 is TGTGCCAGCAGCGGGACTACCTACGAGCAGTACTTC. The full variable domain, with the rest looked up from reference TRBV5-6 and TRBJ2-7, is DAGVTQSPTHLIKTRGQQVTLRCSPKSGHDTVSWYQQALGQGPQFIFQYYEEEERQRGNFPDRFSGHQFPNYSSELNVNALLLGDSALYLCASSGTTYEQYFGPGTRLTVT.

The CDR3 protein is CASSVGTWSYEQYF. The CDR3 region has the DNA TGTGCCAGCAGCGTAGGGACATGGTCCTACGAGCAGTACTTC. The rearrangement joins TRBV9 to TRBJ2-7; tentatively, D is TRBD1 (5 bases). This CDR3 has 14 residues. Between the trimmed V and J ends, which lost 0 bases and 1 base, there was a span of 8 bases. Germline values: CDR1 SGDLS, CDR2 YYNGEE.

This chain uses TRBV27 with TRBJ2-7; TRBD1 might be the D (6 bases). Germline lookup yields CDR1 MNHEY and CDR2 SMNVEV (reference sequence). V lost 3 bases to trimming and J lost 5 bases, with 11 bases between them. This CDR3 is 13 amino acids long. The chain's CDR3 is CASSFQGRHEQYF. CDR3 DNA sequence: TGTGCCAGCAGTTTTCAGGGGCGGCACGAGCAGTACTTC.

The chain uses TRBV6-2 or TRBV6-3 and TRBJ1-6, with D possibly TRBD1 on 5 matching bases. Germline assignment: CDR1 MNHEY and CDR2 SVGEGT. V was clipped by 2 bases and J by 4 bases, with 15 bases between them. The CDR3 sequence is 17 residues long. The CDR3, as DNA: TGTGCCAGCAGTTACGTCCGGAGGGACTGGTATAATTCACCCCTCCACTTT. It translates to CASSYVRRDWYNSPLHF.

This chain links TRBV10-2 with TRBJ1-6; D gene unclear. V lost 3 bases to trimming and J lost 4 bases, with 10 bases between them. CDR1 WSHSY and CDR2 SAAADI come from the germline V gene. The CDR3 is 15 amino acids. CDR3 DNA: TGCGCCAGCAGTGACTTAGAGGGTTATAATTCACCCCTCCACTTT. Its translation: CASSDLEGYNSPLHF.

The CDR3 bases are TGTGCCAGCAGCTTATCCTCGCGAAGCACAGATACGCAGTATTTT. It translates to CASSLSSRSTDTQYF. This chain connects TRBV11-2 to TRBJ2-3; no clear D gene. The V end lost 2 bases, the J end lost 0 bases, and 9 bases lay between the germline ends. CDR1 SGHAT and CDR2 FQNNGV come from the germline V gene. The CDR3 is 15 amino acids.